These T cell receptor beta chains were read from a single sample in a study of control samples from healthy donors and cancer patients. This table comes from immunoSEQ multiplex PCR, and its TCRdb copy is limited to in-frame clones, with some not included. The profile shows about 220,000 clones, about 93% of them singletons. The sequenced sample consisted of blood. The origin of the receptors is a man between 45 and 60 years old in good health. CDR3s include the opening cysteine and the closing phenylalanine or tryptophan. A D gene is named only where the DNA matches it firmly. Not every row has a clone size; where given, it reads once, few, many or a size class.

TRBD1 | - | TRBJ1-1 | TRBV9 | TGTGCCAGCAGCGCAGGGACAGGTGCGAACACTGAAGCTTTCTTT | CASSAGTGANTEAFF
- | - | TRBJ2-7 | TRBV2 | TGTGCCAGCAGTCTGATGGATGGCTACGAGCAGTACTTC | CASSLMDGYEQYF
- | - | TRBJ2-7 | TRBV6-5 | TGTGCCAGCAGCCAGGCAATCTCCTACGAGCAGTACTTC | CASSQAISYEQYF
TRBD2 | - | TRBJ2-3 | TRBV14 | TGTGCCAGCAGCCAAGATCTAGCGGGGGATACGCAGTATTTT | CASSQDLAGDTQYF
- | - | TRBJ1-3 | TRBV7-8 | TGTGCCAGCAGCAATGCAGGGGTTGCCGGCACCATATATTTT | CASSNAGVAGTIYF
- | - | TRBJ2-2 | TRBV16 | TGTGCCAGCAGCCAGCCACAGGGTTACGACACCGGGGAGCTGTTTTTT | CASSQPQGYDTGELFF
- | - | TRBJ1-1 | TRBV24-1 | TGTGCCACCAGTGACCACCCCTACAGCGGTTTCTTT | CATSDHPYSGFF
- | - | TRBJ1-5 | TRBV4-1 | TGCGCCAGCAGCCCTGGGGCCGATAGCAATCAGCCCCAGCATTTT | CASSPGADSNQPQHF
- | - | TRBJ1-1 | TRBV7-3 | TGTGCCAGCAGCCGTCCGGGACAAGGGGGCACTGAAGCTTTCTTT | CASSRPGQGGTEAFF
TRBD2 | once | TRBJ2-2 | TRBV6-6 | TGTGCCAGCAGCCCAGGCGGGGGGGCCGGGGAGCTGTTTTTT | CASSPGGGAGELFF
TRBD2 | - | TRBJ2-7 | TRBV27 | TGTGCCAGCAGTTTAGAAGCGGGGGAGAGCTACGAGCAGTACTTC | CASSLEAGESYEQYF
- | - | TRBJ2-5 | TRBV7-7 | TGTGCTAGTATGAGCGCGGTCGGAGAGACCCAGTACTTC | CASMSAVGETQYF
- | - | TRBJ2-3 | TRBV6-5 | TGTGCCAGCAGTTTAGAGGGGCCGACGCAGTATTTT | CASSLEGPTQYF
TRBD2 | - | TRBJ2-7 | TRBV27 | TGTGCCAGCAGTCGCCTGACAGGGACTAGCGGGGGGGCCCGGCTATCCTACGAGCAGTACTTC | CASSRLTGTSGGARLSYEQYF
- | - | TRBJ2-3 | TRBV7-9 | TGTGCCAGCAGCTGGCCCAGCACAGATACGCAGTATTTT | CASSWPSTDTQYF
TRBD1 | once | TRBJ1-5 | TRBV5-1 | TGCGCCAGCAGCTTTCAGGGGGGGGTTCAGCCCCAGCATTTT | CASSFQGGVQPQHF
- | - | TRBJ1-5 | TRBV5-4 | TGTGCCAGCAGCCGGGAGGGTCAGCCCCAGCATTTT | CASSREGQPQHF
- | few | TRBJ2-1 | TRBV3-1/TRBV3-2 | TGTGCCAGCAGCCGATACCAGAATGAGCAGTTCTTC | CASSRYQNEQFF
- | - | TRBJ1-5 | TRBV19 | TGTGCCAGTAGTATAGGCGAGGCCGTGAGGGGTGGTCAGCCCCAGCATTTT | CASSIGEAVRGGQPQHF
- | - | TRBJ1-1 | TRBV6-5 | TGTGCCAGCAAACCGACAGAGCTTAACACTGAAGCTTTCTTT | CASKPTELNTEAFF
TRBD1 | - | TRBJ2-2 | TRBV19 | TGTGCCAGTAGAGACAGGGTTAACACCGGGGAGCTGTTTTTT | CASRDRVNTGELFF
- | - | TRBJ2-7 | TRBV6-5 | TGTGCCAGCAGTTACTCGAGAAGGGGGTACTACGAGCAGTACTTC | CASSYSRRGYYEQYF
- | - | TRBJ2-3 | TRBV5-4 | TGTGCCAGCAGCTTTCGGTTCGGCCGCACAGATACGCAGTATTTT | CASSFRFGRTDTQYF
- | - | TRBJ1-1 | TRBV7-9 | TGTGCCAGCAGCTTTGACGGGAACACTGAAGCTTTCTTT | CASSFDGNTEAFF
- | - | TRBJ2-1 | TRBV4-1 | TGCGCCAGCAGCCAAGTGGGCAGCCCCTACAATGAGCAGTTCTTC | CASSQVGSPYNEQFF
- | - | TRBJ1-5 | TRBV19 | TGTGCCAGTAGTATAATAGGGACCAATCAGCTCCAGCATTTT | CASSIIGTNQLQHF
- | - | TRBJ2-3 | TRBV5-1 | TGCGCCAGCAGCCTCTTAACGGACTCCCGGGAAGATACGCAGTATTTT | CASSLLTDSREDTQYF
- | - | TRBJ2-5 | TRBV6-2/TRBV6-3 | TGTGCCAGCAGCGCCAGGGTACCAGAGACCCAGTACTTC | CASSARVPETQYF
- | - | TRBJ1-6 | TRBV19 | TGTGCCAGTAGAGGTGGAACAGGGAGTAATTCACCCCTCCACTTT | CASRGGTGSNSPLHF
- | - | TRBJ1-2 | TRBV9 | TGTGCCAGCAGCGTAGTTCCGGAACACTATGGCTACACCTTC | CASSVVPEHYGYTF
TRBD1 | - | TRBJ1-1 | TRBV19 | TGTGCCAGTCTTAGGACGGACAGGGACCGGGGAGCTTTCTTT | CASLRTDRDRGAFF
TRBD1 | - | TRBJ1-2 | TRBV19 | TGTGCCAGTAGTACCACGGGGGACAGGGTATCGAACTATGGCTACACCTTC | CASSTTGDRVSNYGYTF
- | few | TRBJ1-6 | TRBV19 | TGTGCCAGTGGGGGCCTCGGGTCACCCCTCCACTTT | CASGGLGSPLHF
- | - | TRBJ2-3 | TRBV4-1 | TGCGCCAGCAGCCAGTCCGGGGGGACAGGTTTCGGAGATACGCAGTATTTT | CASSQSGGTGFGDTQYF
TRBD1 | few | TRBJ2-2 | TRBV7-9 | TGTGCCAGCAGCTCTACAGGGGCGCGCACCGGGGAGCTGTTTTTT | CASSSTGARTGELFF
- | - | TRBJ1-5 | TRBV5-1 | TGCGCCAGCAGCCAGTCAGGGATCGGCCAGCCCCAGCATTTT | CASSQSGIGQPQHF
TRBD1 | - | TRBJ1-5 | TRBV7-8 | TGTGCCAGCAGCCCAGGGGGTCAGTCCCAGCATTTT | CASSPGGQSQHF
- | - | TRBJ1-4 | TRBV23-1 | TGCGCCAGCAGTCAATACGCCTACAATGAAAAACTGTTTTTT | CASSQYAYNEKLFF
- | - | TRBJ2-1 | TRBV10-2 | TGCGCCAGCAGTGAATACCGGGACATTGGTCAGCAGTTCTTC | CASSEYRDIGQQFF
- | - | TRBJ2-1 | TRBV18 | TGTGCCAGCTCACGGGGAAGTGAGACAAATGAGCAGTTCTTC | CASSRGSETNEQFF
- | once | TRBJ1-5 | TRBV28 | TGTGCCAGCAGTATCCAGGGTATTAGAAATCAGCCCCAGCATTTT | CASSIQGIRNQPQHF
TRBD1 | - | TRBJ1-1 | TRBV5-1 | TGCGCCAGCAGCTTGGCAGTAGGGGGCGACACTGAAGCTTTCTTT | CASSLAVGGDTEAFF
- | - | TRBJ2-7 | TRBV6-6 | TGTGCCAGCAGTTACTCGCTGCAGGGCTACTCCTACGAGCAGTACTTC | CASSYSLQGYSYEQYF
- | - | TRBJ2-1 | TRBV9 | TGTGCCAGCAGCTCTTGGGCGGCCTTAGAGCCCTACAATGAGCAGTTCTTC | CASSSWAALEPYNEQFF
- | - | TRBJ1-1 | TRBV5-4 | TGTGCCAGCAGCTTGTGGGAGGGGAACACTGAAGCTTTCTTT | CASSLWEGNTEAFF
- | - | TRBJ2-2 | TRBV9 | TGTGCCAGCAGCTCCCGGGGGGCGAGATTGAACACCGGGGAGCTGTTTTTT | CASSSRGARLNTGELFF
- | - | TRBJ1-6 | TRBV6-5 | TGTGCCAGCAGTTTAGGGCCGGCCGGCTCAGCCCTCCACTTT | CASSLGPAGSALHF
- | - | TRBJ1-1 | TRBV6-5 | TGTGCCAGCAGTCCAACCGGAGGGCTCACTGAAGCTTTCTTT | CASSPTGGLTEAFF
- | - | TRBJ1-6 | TRBV28 | TGTGCCAGCAGTATTCCAGTGGTCACGCAATCTGGTTCACCCCTCCACTTT | CASSIPVVTQSGSPLHF
- | - | TRBJ2-4 | TRBV7-9 | TGTGCCAGCAGCTTGGAGCCCAACATTCAGTACTTC | CASSLEPNIQYF
- | - | TRBJ1-1 | TRBV5-6 | TGTGCCAGCAGCTTGGGGCAGATCATGAACACTGAAGCTTTCTTT | CASSLGQIMNTEAFF
TRBD1 | once | TRBJ1-2 | TRBV28 | TGTGCCAGCAGTCCAATCCGGGACAGGGCGAGCTACACCTTC | CASSPIRDRASYTF